This T cell receptor (beta chain) is from a study of CD8 T cells in ankylosing spondylitis. Notes on the study in general: Characteristic, it appeared, of ankylosing spondylitis blood was a TCR beta motif of seven or eight highly homologous variants. Reportedly, disease-linked clones are significantly enriched in ankylosing spondylitis patients' matched synovial fluid.

TCRdb passed the 5' RACE reads through MiXCR, listing each CDR3 protein once. There are roughly 700,000 distinct CDR3 sequences in the sample; around a fifth occur only once, and 15% to 20% lies in the top ten. Germline lookup yields CDR1 DFQATT and CDR2 SNEGSKA (reference sequence). This CDR3 spans 16 amino acids. The V end lost 0 bases, the J end lost 0 bases, and 11 bases lay between the germline ends. This clonotype was seen a handful of times. Antigen specificity is unknown. This chain uses TRBV20-1 with TRBJ2-2; tentative D call: TRBD2 (6 bases). Source material: blood, either unsorted or a sorted T cell fraction (not recorded which). The TCR was taken from a male donor with ankylosing spondylitis. The CDR3 DNA follows: TGCAGTGCTAGAGATGCGGGGAGACCGAACACCGGGGAGCTGTTTTTT. Its protein product is CSARDAGRPNTGELFF.